This TCR beta chain originates from a study of blood T cell repertoires in COVID-19. Before being deemed recovered, Cohort 3 donors had two negative PCRs, clearance, or symptom resolution. In the original workflow: Reference gene primer amplification gave nucleated cell count estimates. Here immunoSEQ multiplex PCR was the method, and the copy in TCRdb shows in-frame clones only, minus some. D and trimming were read from the DNA, whereas the V and J calls and clone size are those reported in that table. The repertoire holds 490,000 or so clones, roughly 90% seen once, with approximately 1.8% in the top ten. This CDR3 is built from 15 residues. Per the germline V gene, CDR1 is SGHKS and CDR2 is YYEKEE (reference sequence). With 4 bases removed from V and 1 base from J, the gap between germline ends came to 15 bases.

The sequencing sample was made of PBMCs or T cells enriched from blood (not recorded which). This TCR came from a woman in her 40s who had recovered from COVID-19. The J gene is TRBJ2-7, the V gene TRBV5-5; D might be TRBD2 (5 bases). The CDR3 DNA sequence: TGTGCCAGCAGCGAAACACGGGGAGTTTCCTACGAGCAGTACTTC. The encoded protein is CASSETRGVSYEQYF.